These 2 T cell receptor beta chains share one sample of origin, sequenced in a study of TIL therapy for anti-PD-1-resistant metastatic lung cancer. Noted time point: pre-treatment sample, taken before nivolumab and TIL therapy. This was the immunoSEQ v3 assay. TCRdb's table, derived via immunoSEQ multiplex PCR, lists solely in-frame clones and lacks some. The sample yields 54,000 or so clones, around nine tenths seen once. The sample was blood, taken at baseline. Source of these receptors: a person aged 25-85 years with non-small cell lung cancer.

The chain combines TRBV24-1 with TRBJ1-6; 8 positions agree with TRBD1. Per germline, CDR1 KGHDR and CDR2 SFDVKD. Unmatched junction bases numbered 2, after V lost 7 bases and J lost 7 bases. The CDR3 is made up of 13 amino acids. This chain's CDR3 is CATRQGENSPLHF. CDR3 coding DNA: TGTGCCACCAGACAGGGGGAAAATTCACCCCTCCACTTT.

The chain has TRBV2 and TRBJ1-1; D is unresolved. Germline V CDR1 and CDR2: SNHLY, FYNNEI. V gave up 8 bases and J gave up 1 base, with 20 bases separating them. CDR3 length equals 16 residues. In DNA, the CDR3 is TGTGCCAGCGGGTCCTTCTCGGAACAGACGAACACTGAAGCTTTCTTT. Residues: CASGSFSEQTNTEAFF.